Following are 9 T cell receptor beta chains from one sample sequenced in a study of post-analysis software for immune sequencing data. Study results and limitations: TRBV5-6, TRBV5-1 and TRBV20-1 were among four to six TRBV segments more frequent in patients than controls.

These receptors are not linked to any known antigen. Unique molecular identifiers had been added to the TCR beta cDNA libraries. Each CDR3 protein gets one entry after TCRdb re-called the PCR reads with MiXCR. Of 650,000 to 850,000 distinct CDR3 sequences listed, approximately 53% are singletons. Sequences were obtained from blood. Receptors originate from a girl aged 5-17 years with multiple sclerosis.

V and J are TRBV20-1 and TRBJ2-5; 12 positions match TRBD1. Germline-derived CDR1 and CDR2 are DFQATT and SNEGSKA (reference sequence). This CDR3 is built from 13 residues. V gave up 5 bases and J gave up 5 bases; unmatched junction bases: 3. CDR3 residues: CSAGTGGRETQYF. CDR3 coding DNA: TGCAGTGCTGGGACAGGGGGCAGGGAGACCCAGTACTTC.

This clonotype was seen a few times. One end of the junction fails to match germline, which may point to a read error. The genes are TRBV7-6 and TRBJ2-5; no clear D gene. The CDR3 length is 14 residues. From germline, CDR1 is SGHVS and CDR2 FNYEAQ. The CDR3 nucleotides read TGTGCCAGCACCTTAGTTGCGGAGCCGGAGACCCAGTACTTC. It specifies CASTLVAEPETQYF.

The rearrangement uses TRBV12-3 or TRBV12-4 and TRBJ2-5; tentative D call: TRBD2 (5 bases). The V gene lost 8 bases and the J gene lost 5 bases, with 30 bases spanning the gap. The CDR3 spans 18 residues. The CDR3 loop is CASGRYPSGLFRHETQYF. Written as DNA, the CDR3 is TGTGCCAGCGGCCGCTACCCGTCAGGACTGTTCCGCCACGAGACCCAGTACTTC.

This clonotype was detected only a few times. J is TRBJ2-7 and V is TRBV20-1; TRBD2 matches 7 bases. Germline assignment: CDR1 DFQATT and CDR2 SNEGSKA (reference sequence). V dropped 1 base and J dropped 1; count of bases not matched to a gene: 7. The length of the CDR3 is 15 residues. The CDR3 nucleotides are TGCAGTGCTAGAGTCCCAGCGGGGATATCCTACGAGCAGTACTTC. Translation: CSARVPAGISYEQYF.

The rearrangement links TRBV20-1 to TRBJ1-2; no reliable D call. Germline V gene data show CDR1 as DFQATT and CDR2 as SNEGSKA (reference sequence). V lost 0 bases and J lost 2, with 16 bases in between. This CDR3 spans 16 amino acids. The CDR3 sequence: CSARDLDRGLNYGYTF. CDR3 bases: TGCAGTGCTAGAGATCTAGACCGTGGATTAAACTATGGCTACACCTTC.

The rearrangement links TRBV20-1 to TRBJ1-4; D might be TRBD1 (6 bases). The CDR3 runs 16 residues. Germline assignment: CDR1 DFQATT and CDR2 SNEGSKA (reference sequence). V was shortened by 0 bases and J by 1 base, with 12 bases between the two germline ends. CDR3 bases: TGCAGTGCTAGAGATTGGGGGGGGCTAACTAATGAAAAACTGTTTTTT. It yields the protein CSARDWGGLTNEKLFF.

This clonotype has just one count. The chain links TRBV3-1 to TRBJ2-1; 7 nucleotides line up with TRBD1. Losses at the gene ends were 3 bases for V and 1 base for J; bases not matched to a gene: 12. CDR1 and CDR2 from the germline V gene are LGHDT and YNNKEL (reference sequence). This CDR3 comprises 18 residues. DNA for the CDR3: TGTGCCAGCAGCCACGCCCCCACAGGGGTACGGTCCTACAATGAGCAGTTCTTC. Encoded protein: CASSHAPTGVRSYNEQFF.

This clonotype was picked up a small number of times. The genes are TRBV20-1 and TRBJ2-7; D is undetermined. Germline CDR1 and CDR2: DFQATT and SNEGSKA (reference sequence). There are 15 residues in the CDR3. Trimming pared 3 bases from V and 1 base from J, leaving 16 bases between. CDR3 loop: CSARLFDGESYEQYF. Here the CDR3 DNA reads TGCAGTGCTAGGTTGTTCGACGGCGAATCCTACGAGCAGTACTTC.

The rearrangement uses TRBV7-9 and TRBJ1-5, with D maybe TRBD1 (5 bases). There are 16 residues in the CDR3. Trimming removed 4 bases from V and 2 bases from J, with 15 bases in between. Germline CDR1 and CDR2: SEHNR and FQNEAQ (reference sequence). Here the CDR3 reads CASSSLGTRGNQPQHF. DNA of the CDR3: TGTGCCAGCAGCTCATTGGGGACGCGAGGCAATCAGCCCCAGCATTTT.